The 28 T cell receptor beta chains below all came from one sample that was sequenced in a study of tumor and adjacent non-tumor tissue in lung cancer. The library came from three nested PCR rounds adapted from ARM-PCR protocols. In TCRdb, the multiplex PCR reads were re-called with MiXCR into one record per CDR3 protein. Counted here are about 110,000 distinct CDR3 sequences, over 55% occurring once; the ten biggest clones make up around 20%. RNA was extracted from bulk tissue without any cell sorting. The normal lung tissue was taken more than 3 cm from the tumor edge. The sequenced material came from distant non-tumor lung tissue. Every receptor here comes from a man between 60 and 75 years old with non-small cell lung cancer.

Remarks on this clonotype: An end of the junction differs from the germline gene, which may be a read error. V gene TRBV14 combines with J gene TRBJ1-2, with D hard to call. The CDR3 covers 13 residues. Germline lookup yields CDR1 SGHDN and CDR2 FVKESK. Written as DNA, the CDR3 is TGCGCCAGCTGCCAATTCACGCGGTATGGCTACACCTTC. This codes for CASCQFTRYGYTF.

This clonotype was picked up many times. This chain uses TRBV6-6 with TRBJ2-5, with D tentatively TRBD2 (6 bases). The germline V gene encodes CDR1 MNHNY and CDR2 SVGAGI (reference sequence). The CDR3 sequence is 14 residues long. Trimming shortened V by 7 bases and J by 9 bases, and 21 bases separated the two germline ends. DNA for the CDR3: TGTGCCAGCACCCGTGGAGGGTGGGAGATGGCCCAGTACTTC. It codes for CASTRGGWEMAQYF.

A remark on this clonotype: This clone may be a read error of a much larger clone one base away. Since the CDR3 does not end with the conserved phenylalanine or tryptophan, this likely comes from a read error. V gene TRBV12-5 combines with J gene TRBJ2-1, with D hard to call. The ends were cut back, 6 bases at V and 6 bases at J, with 24 bases in the middle. The length of the CDR3 is 17 residues. Per germline, CDR1 LGHNT and CDR2 FRNRAP. This chain's CDR3 is CASGSRVELPSPNEQFL. DNA of the CDR3: TGTGCTAGTGGCAGCCGGGTGGAGCTGCCCTCCCCCAATGAGCAGTTCTTA.

This clonotype was observed once. This rearrangement joins TRBV19 to TRBJ1-2, with 8 bases identical to TRBD1. V was pared by 7 bases and J by 4 bases, with 20 bases of the junction left unmatched. The CDR3 runs to 18 residues. The germline gives CDR1 LNHDA, CDR2 SQIVND (reference sequence). In nucleotides, the CDR3 is TGTGCCAGTACCAGAGATTCCCAGGGACAGGTCGGGAGCTATGGCTACACCTTC. Translation: CASTRDSQGQVGSYGYTF. The variable domain in full, with the rest retrieved from reference TRBV19 and TRBJ1-2, is DGGITQSPKYLFRKEGQNVTLSCEQNLNHDAMYWYRQDPGQGLRLIYYSQIVNDFQKGDIAEGYSVSREKKESFPLTVTSAQKNPTAFYLCASTRDSQGQVGSYGYTFGSGTRLTVV.

This clonotype was found a few times. An end of the junction does not agree with germline; a read error may underlie this. This rearrangement joins TRBV6-1 to TRBJ1-5, with 10 nucleotides matching TRBD1. The CDR3 sequence is 16 residues long. CDR1 is MNHNS, CDR2 SASEGT, per germline. CDR3 nucleotides: TGTGCCAGTAGTGTGACCGGGACAGGGGTTCAATCAGTCCAGCATTTT. Translating it yields CASSVTGTGVQSVQHF.

Points on this clonotype: The germline gene is not matched at one end of the junction; a read error may be the cause. V is TRBV11-1 and J is TRBJ2-5, with D possibly being TRBD1 or TRBD2 (5 bases each). The CDR3 has 14 residues. CDR1 and CDR2 from the germline V gene are SGHAT and FQDESV (reference sequence). Here the CDR3 reads CASSYQRGTERQHF. CDR3 DNA sequence: TGTGCCAGCAGCTACCAGAGGGGAACAGAGAGACAGCACTTC. The full variable domain, completed using reference TRBV11-1 and TRBJ2-5, is EAEVAQSPRYKITEKSQAVAFWCDPISGHATLYWYRQILGQGPELLVQFQDESVVDDSQLPKDRFSAERLKGVDSTLKIQPAELGDSAMYLCASSYQRGTERQHFGPGTRLLVL.

Regarding this clonotype: A much larger clone differs from this one at a single base, so this may be a read error. The CDR3 DNA is TGTGGCAGCAGGGCACAGGGTACCAACGAGCAGTACTTC. This sequence encodes CGSRAQGTNEQYF. V is TRBV6-6 and J is TRBJ2-7; a weak D match, TRBD1 (6 bases). The CDR3 extends over 13 amino acids. Germline V gene lookup returns CDR1 MNHNY and CDR2 SVGAGI (reference sequence).

As regards this clonotype: Since the CDR3 does not end with the conserved phenylalanine or tryptophan, this likely comes from a read error. V and J are TRBV11-3 and TRBJ2-1; maybe TRBD1 (6 bases). Looked up from germline, CDR1 is SGHNT and CDR2 is YENEEA. V dropped 7 bases and J dropped 9 bases, with 22 bases sitting between them. This CDR3 is 15 amino acids long. CDR3 nucleotide sequence: TGTGCCAGCACCAACCGGGACACAACCTGCAGTGAGCAGTTCTTA. As protein: CASTNRDTTCSEQFL.

Turning to this clonotype: A much bigger clone sits one base away, suggesting this may be a read error. The chain joins TRBV20-1 to TRBJ2-7, with D unresolved. V was cut by 4 bases and J by 9 bases, with 22 bases left in between. Looked up from germline, CDR1 is DFQATT and CDR2 is SNEGSKA (reference sequence). This CDR3 is 14 amino acids long. The DNA of the CDR3 is TGCAGTGCTAAGCCAGAAATGGGAACTCGCGGGCAGTACTTC. Translating it yields CSAKPEMGTRGQYF.

Notes on this clonotype: One end of the junction varies from germline; a read error may be responsible. The rearrangement uses TRBV11-2 and TRBJ2-1, with 7 nucleotides matching TRBD2. The length of the CDR3 is 14 residues. Germline V gene data show CDR1 as SGHAT and CDR2 as FQNNGV. The CDR3 DNA follows: TGTGCCAGCGGTTCAGCGGGAAGCTACAATGAGCACTTCTTC. Amino acids: CASGSAGSYNEHFF.

This clonotype was found once. The CDR3 nucleotides read TGTGCCAGCAGTTTCCTAGCGGGAGGCTATGAGCAGTTCTTC. Encoded protein: CASSFLAGGYEQFF. This sequence joins TRBV6-2 or TRBV6-3 and TRBJ2-1; 11 bases fit TRBD2. The CDR3 extends over 14 amino acids. Trimming at V came to 4 bases and at J to 8 bases, leaving 4 bases not matched to a gene. CDR1 MNHEY and CDR2 SVGEGT come from the germline V gene.

A single count supports this clonotype. A single base separates this from a much larger clone, so it may be a read error. V and J are TRBV30 and TRBJ1-6, with 7 nucleotides matching TRBD1. The CDR3 has 15 amino acids. Germline CDR1 is GTSNPN and CDR2 is SVGIG (reference sequence). This CDR3 is CARSSGTDYNSPLHF. The DNA for the CDR3 is TGTGCCCGGAGCTCCGGGACAGATTATAATTCACCCCTCCACTTT.

A note on this clonotype: A read error may explain this, as a much larger clone is one base away. J is TRBJ1-1 and V is TRBV6-5; 9 nucleotides match TRBD1. This CDR3 has 14 amino acids. J lost 1 base, V lost 10 bases, and 7 bases had no gene match. CDR1 and CDR2 (germline): MNHEY, SVGAGI. The DNA for the CDR3 is TGTGCCATCACACACAGGGGGCAGAACACTGAAGCTTTCTTT. This sequence encodes CAITHRGQNTEAFF.

In regard to this clonotype: This sequence may be a read error, since a much larger clone differs from it by one base. The genes are TRBV6-2 or TRBV6-3 and TRBJ1-5, with 8 bases identical to TRBD1. The germline V gene has CDR1 MNHEY and CDR2 SVGEGT. The CDR3 covers 16 residues. For the CDR3, the DNA is TGTGTCAGCAGTCCCAGGACAGGGTTTCGCAATCAGCCCCAGCATTTT. It yields the protein CVSSPRTGFRNQPQHF.

The chain joins TRBV6-5 to TRBJ1-2; 7 bases agree with TRBD1. The germline V gene encodes CDR1 MNHEY and CDR2 SVGAGI. The CDR3 has 13 residues. The junction had 8 bases not matched to a gene; V was cut back by 7 bases and J by 6 bases. The CDR3 region is CASNLAGGDGYTF. The CDR3 region has the DNA TGTGCCAGCAACTTGGCAGGGGGAGATGGCTACACCTTC.

Comment on this clonotype: An end of the junction differs from the germline gene, which may be a read error. The rearrangement uses TRBV29-1 and TRBJ2-2; TRBD2 agrees at 8 bases. The CDR3 is 16 residues long. The germline CDR1 and CDR2 sequences are SQVTM and ANQGSEA. The CDR3 loop reads CSVYETSETNTWELFF. CDR3 DNA sequence: TGCAGCGTGTACGAGACTAGCGAAACGAACACCTGGGAGCTGTTTTTT.

Points on this clonotype: The junction departs from the called germline gene at one end, perhaps through a read error. The V and J genes are TRBV6-1 and TRBJ2-1; unclear D gene. Germline-derived CDR1 and CDR2 are MNHNS and SASEGT. This CDR3 has 16 amino acids. CDR3: CVSSDLGKSSYNEQFF. The CDR3 bases are TGTGTCAGCAGTGATCTTGGCAAATCCTCCTACAATGAACAGTTCTTC.

Concerning this clonotype: Given a much more abundant clone one base away, this may be a read error. The chain recombines TRBV20-1 with TRBJ2-1; D unresolved. Germline V lookup: CDR1 DFQATT, CDR2 SNEGSKA (reference sequence). The CDR3 has 15 amino acids. V gave up 0 bases and J gave up 4 bases, with 13 bases separating them. The CDR3: CSARDLAVNYNEQFF. For the CDR3, the DNA is TGCAGTGCTAGAGATTTGGCAGTGAATTACAATGAGCAGTTCTTC.

About this clonotype itself: This CDR3 fails to terminate in the conserved phenylalanine or tryptophan, so it likely reflects a read error. The chain carries TRBV11-3 and TRBJ1-2, with 7 bases identical to TRBD1. The V gene's germline CDR1 is SGHNT and CDR2 YENEEA. The CDR3 has 12 residues. J lost 10 bases, V lost 8 bases, and 10 bases had no gene match. The CDR3, as DNA: TGTGCCAGCGGCGGCAACAGGGGAGACTACACCCTC. It yields the protein CASGGNRGDYTL.

V and J are TRBV19 and TRBJ2-3, with D possibly called TRBD1 or TRBD2 (5 bases each). The CDR3 length is 12 residues. The V end lost 7 bases, the J end lost 7 bases, and 12 bases lay between the germline ends. Germline V lookup: CDR1 LNHDA, CDR2 SQIVND (reference sequence). The CDR3 DNA reads as TGTGCCAGTAAGGGGAGTTGGTATACGCAGTATTTT. Encoded protein: CASKGSWYTQYF.

DNA of the CDR3: TGCGCCAGCAGCTCTAGTTTAGCGGGAAGATCCTACAATGAGCAGTTCTTC. Encoded protein: CASSSSLAGRSYNEQFF. The chain joins TRBV5-1 to TRBJ2-1; 8 bases are a match to TRBD2. Germline V gene sequence: CDR1 SGHRS, CDR2 YFSETQ. Trimming at V came to 3 bases and at J to 1 base, leaving 9 bases not matched to a gene. The CDR3 length is 17 residues.

Points on this clonotype: One end of the junction fails to match germline, which may point to a read error. V is TRBV24-1 and J is TRBJ2-1; D gene uncertain. Germline CDR1 KGHDR, CDR2 SFDVKD. The CDR3 totals 14 residues. Written as DNA, the CDR3 is TGTGCCACCAGTGACCTCGAACAGTTCGATGAGCATTTCTTC. This gives the protein CATSDLEQFDEHFF.

This clonotype was found a few times. Relative to the germline gene, one junction end is altered; a read error may explain this. The chain has TRBV12-3 or TRBV12-4 and TRBJ1-1, with D unclear. The CDR3 covers 13 residues. This CDR3 reads CASSFGVNTEASF. The CDR3 coding sequence is TGTGCCAGCAGTTTCGGCGTGAATACTGAAGCTTCCTTT.

The gene calls are TRBV24-1 and TRBJ2-3, with 8 nucleotides matching TRBD2. The CDR3 is made up of 18 amino acids. Germline assignment: CDR1 KGHDR and CDR2 SFDVKD. V gave up 3 bases and J gave up 2 bases; unmatched junction bases: 12. Here the CDR3 reads CATSDISPGRGVTDTQYF. Written as DNA, the CDR3 is TGTGCCACCAGTGATATTTCTCCGGGGCGGGGGGTCACAGATACGCAGTATTTT.

This clonotype was recorded a few times. The chain employs TRBV20-1 and TRBJ2-2, with 12 bases that match TRBD1. Trimming at V came to 0 bases and at J to 5 bases, leaving 7 bases not matched to a gene. This CDR3 contains 17 residues. CDR1 is DFQATT, CDR2 SNEGSKA, per germline (reference sequence). The CDR3, as DNA: TGCAGTGCTAGAGATGGGACAGGGGGCGTGAAAACCGGGGAGCTGTTTTTT. Translated, it gives CSARDGTGGVKTGELFF.

Of note for this clonotype: Its ends do not fully match the called genes, so a read error is possible. This chain links TRBV24-1 with TRBJ2-5; 8 nucleotides agree with TRBD2. The CDR3 loop spans 12 amino acids. Germline-derived CDR1 and CDR2 are KGHDR and SFDVKD. The CDR3 loop is CATSGGEETKYF. As DNA, the CDR3 is TGTGCCACGAGCGGGGGCGAAGAGACCAAGTACTTC.

V gene TRBV5-4 combines with J gene TRBJ2-7; 8 bases map to TRBD2. This CDR3 has 15 residues. V gave up 3 bases and J gave up 3 bases; unmatched junction bases: 8. CDR1 is SGHNT and CDR2 is YYREEE in the germline V gene (reference sequence). CDR3 loop: CASSSGGARYYEQYF. CDR3 DNA: TGTGCCAGCAGCTCGGGGGGGGCTAGATACTACGAGCAGTACTTC.

As regards this clonotype: A much larger clone differs by one base, so this may be a read error. The chain uses TRBV24-1 and TRBJ2-3, with D perhaps matching TRBD1 (6 bases). Trimming removed 3 bases from V and 3 bases from J, with 12 bases in between. The CDR3 runs to 15 residues. Germline lookup yields CDR1 KGHDR and CDR2 SFDVKD. The CDR3 bases are TGTGCCACCAGTGATCGGGGCAGGGGAACAGATACGCAGTATTTT. This sequence encodes CATSDRGRGTDTQYF.